A selection of T cell receptor beta chains follows, all from one sample in a study of blood T cell repertoires in COVID-19. Profiled with immunoSEQ multiplex PCR; TCRdb holds only in-frame clones, not every one. The sample has more than 150,000 clones; almost 80% are singletons. Specimen: peripheral blood. The receptors originated from a woman aged 70-85 years with acute or convalescent COVID-19. Each CDR3 is given with its conserved first and last residue. Some rows have no size entry. The others give once, few or many, or a class for an expanded clone.

V gene,clone size,CDR3 protein
TRBV29-1,-,CSVEDRGSEKLFF
TRBV7-6,-,CASNQGLAGREQYF
TRBV2,-,CASRTSRTGGVGYTF
TRBV7-9,medium-sized,CASSLHYKREWYEQYF
TRBV12-5,-,CASGLVLADSYNEQFF
TRBV14,few,CASSLLASTGRRTEKLFF
TRBV19,-,CASSIGRTGRNEQFF
TRBV2,-,CASSIEGASGNTIYF
TRBV29-1,-,CSARLDRGPHEQFF
TRBV7-9,-,CASRVQGVTYNEQFF
TRBV15,-,CATSRDQGVGYEQYF
TRBV29-1,-,CSVKGTEGGSTDTQYF
TRBV6-5,-,CASSYGAGFYGYTF
TRBV24-1,few,CATSDAGTVEKLFF
TRBV9,-,CASSPTGTVYEQYF
TRBV19,-,CASSIDGSYEQYF
TRBV21-1,-,CASSPRSSSGCVDEQFF
TRBV7-9,-,CASSLFVGANYGYTF
TRBV2,few,CASSSSASSYNEQFF
TRBV6-4,-,CASSAGLAGGPRETQYF
TRBV2,-,CASSELPGFDPEQFF
TRBV3-1/TRBV3-2,-,CASSQHRGSPLHF
TRBV30,-,CAWSVLQPGLAGGALAGNEQFF